The source of this TCR beta chain is a study of vaccination and CD4 T cells after COVID-19. Across the study: The study collected post-vaccine samples a median around 70 days after dose two, with a range of 14 to 241.

Worth noting for this clonotype: The antigen is undetermined.

Cultured CD4+ T cell DNA was sequenced using the Oncomine TCR Beta short-read assay. TCRdb re-analysed the PCR reads in MiXCR, keeping a single row per CDR3 protein. The table includes approximately 7,000 distinct CDR3 sequences, roughly 30% detected once. As for treatment: roughly 10-day PBMC culture with coronavirus spike peptide pools or control peptides (ViraFEST assay). Investigators obtained the unexposed donor's CD4+ T cells before the COVID-19 pandemic (2011-2018). SARS-CoV-2 S/N and four cold-coronavirus spikes were used to probe unexposed-donor CD4+ T cells, cells permitting. CDR1 is SGHNT and CDR2 is YYREEE in the germline V gene (reference sequence). The CDR3 is made up of 13 amino acids. Trimming took off 2 bases at V and 5 bases at J, with 10 bases between the two ends.

This rearrangement joins TRBV5-4 to TRBJ2-5; tentatively, D is TRBD1 or TRBD2 (6 bases each). Sample: CD4+ T cells from blood, cultured in vitro. The TCR was taken from a human donor in good health. CDR3 nucleotides: TGTGCCAGCAGCTTCGGGGGCCGGGAGACCCAGTACTTC. Translated, it gives CASSFGGRETQYF.